Sequencing of this T cell receptor (beta chain) was carried out in a study of T cell therapy after organ transplantation. Points on this clone: Its antigen remains unknown.

Time point: 4-8 weeks after completion of therapy. Data came from immunoSEQ multiplex PCR; TCRdb stores just in-frame clones and leaves some out. The sample has 15,000 to 20,000 clones; 65% to 85% are singletons. The TCR comes from a human patient who had received a solid organ transplant and had CMV disease. The T cells may partly be graft donor cells. Sequencing used CD8+ T cells from blood, obtained after autologous CMV-specific T cell therapy.

CDR3 sequence reads: CASSLDRDGYTF. CDR3 in DNA: TGTGCCAGCAGCTTAGACAGGGATGGCTACACCTTC. The chain couples TRBV7-8 to TRBJ1-2, with a weak D call TRBD1 (6 bases). This CDR3 is built from 12 residues. V gave up 1 base and J gave up 6 bases, with 6 bases separating them. Germline CDR1 reads SGHVS; CDR2 reads FQNEAQ.